The present T cell receptor (beta chain) was sequenced within a study of blood T cells in healthy people across ages. The use of a sample-barcoded 5' primer and a J-beta primer mix characterized a second PCR of roughly 7 to 12 cycles. The template-switch adaptor was a 5' adaptor with 12 random nucleotides. It tagged each cDNA molecule. TCRdb recomputed calls from the 5' RACE reads with MiXCR, one row per CDR3 protein. The sample has 700,000 to 900,000 distinct CDR3 sequences; 20% to 30% are singletons. Details on this clonotype: The antigen remains unidentified.

V was clipped by 5 bases and J by 0 bases, with 14 bases between them. Looked up from germline, CDR1 is SGHDT and CDR2 is YYEEEE. The CDR3 loop spans 16 amino acids. Study-level points and caveats: It was not possible, with unsorted PBMCs, to conclusively compare naive and antigen-experienced cells.

The same specimen was also included in a second study, on T cells of mothers and their children. That paper adds: Donation came from a few healthy Caucasian mothers together with their six children. Mothers yielded over 9.5 million CDR3 reads, children about 2.8 million each.

The clonotype comes from a boy between 10 and 17 years old in good health. Sample: blood. The genes are TRBV5-6 and TRBJ2-2; unclear D gene. The CDR3 coding sequence is TGTGCCAGCAGTGTAGTCCCAGGCCCGAACACCGGGGAGCTGTTTTTT. It translates to CASSVVPGPNTGELFF.